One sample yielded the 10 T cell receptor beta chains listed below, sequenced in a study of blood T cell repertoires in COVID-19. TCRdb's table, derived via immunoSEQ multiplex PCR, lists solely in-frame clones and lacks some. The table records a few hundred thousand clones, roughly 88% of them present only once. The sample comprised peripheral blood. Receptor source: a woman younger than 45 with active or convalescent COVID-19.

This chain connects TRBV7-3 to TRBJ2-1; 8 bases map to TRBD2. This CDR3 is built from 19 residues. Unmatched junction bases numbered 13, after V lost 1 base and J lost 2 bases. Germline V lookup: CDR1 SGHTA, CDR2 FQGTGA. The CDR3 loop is CASSLIPSRSGGPYNEQFF. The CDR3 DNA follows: TGTGCCAGCAGCTTAATCCCCTCTAGGAGCGGGGGCCCCTACAATGAGCAGTTCTTC.

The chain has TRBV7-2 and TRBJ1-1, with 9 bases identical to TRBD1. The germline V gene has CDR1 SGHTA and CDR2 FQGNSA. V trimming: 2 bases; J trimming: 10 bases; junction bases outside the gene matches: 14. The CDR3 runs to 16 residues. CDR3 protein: CASSLRPGQGGIRAFF. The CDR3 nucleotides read TGTGCCAGCAGCTTACGACCGGGACAGGGTGGGATCCGAGCTTTCTTT. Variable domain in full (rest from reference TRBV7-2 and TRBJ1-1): GAGVSQSPSNKVTEKGKDVELRCDPISGHTALYWYRQSLGQGLEFLIYFQGNSAPDKSGLPSDRFSAERTGGSVSTLTIQRTQQEDSAVYLCASSLRPGQGGIRAFFGQGTRLTVV.

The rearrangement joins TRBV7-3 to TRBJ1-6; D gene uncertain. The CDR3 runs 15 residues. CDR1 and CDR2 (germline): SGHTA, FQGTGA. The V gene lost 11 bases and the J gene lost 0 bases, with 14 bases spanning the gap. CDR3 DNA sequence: TGTGCCCCGGAGGACGGAAGCTCCTATAATTCACCCCTCCACTTT. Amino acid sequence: CAPEDGSSYNSPLHF.

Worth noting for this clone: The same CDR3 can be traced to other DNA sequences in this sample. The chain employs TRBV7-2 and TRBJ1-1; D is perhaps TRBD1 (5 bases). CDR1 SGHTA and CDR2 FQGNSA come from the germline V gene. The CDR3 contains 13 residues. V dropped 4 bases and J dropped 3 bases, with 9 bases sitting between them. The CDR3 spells CASSSQGDTEAFF. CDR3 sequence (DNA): TGTGCCAGCAGCTCTCAGGGTGACACTGAAGCTTTCTTT.

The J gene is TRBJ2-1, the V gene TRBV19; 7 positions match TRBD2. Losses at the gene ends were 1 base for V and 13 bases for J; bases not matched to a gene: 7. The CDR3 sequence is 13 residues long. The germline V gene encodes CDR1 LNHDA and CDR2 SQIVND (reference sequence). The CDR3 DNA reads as TGTGCCAGTAGTATAGGCGACGGGGGGTTACAGTTCTTC. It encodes CASSIGDGGLQFF.

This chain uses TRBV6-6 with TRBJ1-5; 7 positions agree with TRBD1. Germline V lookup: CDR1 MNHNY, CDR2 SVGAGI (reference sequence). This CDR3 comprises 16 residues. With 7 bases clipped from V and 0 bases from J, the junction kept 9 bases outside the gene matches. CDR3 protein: CASTQTGPYSNQPQHF. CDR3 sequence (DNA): TGTGCCAGCACCCAGACAGGGCCCTATAGCAATCAGCCCCAGCATTTT.

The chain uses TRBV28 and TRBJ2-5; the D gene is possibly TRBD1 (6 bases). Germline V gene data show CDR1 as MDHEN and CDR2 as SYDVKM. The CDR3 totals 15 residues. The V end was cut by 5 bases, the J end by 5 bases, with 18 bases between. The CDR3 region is CASSLPTGFYETQYF. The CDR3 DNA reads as TGTGCCAGCAGTCTCCCCACAGGGTTTTACGAGACCCAGTACTTC.

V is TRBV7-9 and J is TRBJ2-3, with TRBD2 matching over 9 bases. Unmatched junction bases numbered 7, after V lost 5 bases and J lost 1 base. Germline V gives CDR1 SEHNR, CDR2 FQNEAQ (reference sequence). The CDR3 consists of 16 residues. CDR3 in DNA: TGTGCCAGCAGCGATATGCGGACTAGCGGCACAGATACGCAGTATTTT. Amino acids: CASSDMRTSGTDTQYF.

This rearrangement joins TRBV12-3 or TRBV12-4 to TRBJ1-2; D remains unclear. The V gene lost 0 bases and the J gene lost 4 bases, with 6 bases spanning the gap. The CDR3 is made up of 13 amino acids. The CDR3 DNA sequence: TGTGCCAGCAGTTTAGCCGGGTCCTATGGCTACACCTTC. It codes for CASSLAGSYGYTF.

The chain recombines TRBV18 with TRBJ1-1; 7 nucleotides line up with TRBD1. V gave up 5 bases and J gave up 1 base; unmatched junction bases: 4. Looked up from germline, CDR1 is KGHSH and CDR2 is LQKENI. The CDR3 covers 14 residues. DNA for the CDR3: TGTGCCAGCTCATTCCGGACAGGGAACACTGAAGCTTTCTTT. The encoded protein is CASSFRTGNTEAFF.